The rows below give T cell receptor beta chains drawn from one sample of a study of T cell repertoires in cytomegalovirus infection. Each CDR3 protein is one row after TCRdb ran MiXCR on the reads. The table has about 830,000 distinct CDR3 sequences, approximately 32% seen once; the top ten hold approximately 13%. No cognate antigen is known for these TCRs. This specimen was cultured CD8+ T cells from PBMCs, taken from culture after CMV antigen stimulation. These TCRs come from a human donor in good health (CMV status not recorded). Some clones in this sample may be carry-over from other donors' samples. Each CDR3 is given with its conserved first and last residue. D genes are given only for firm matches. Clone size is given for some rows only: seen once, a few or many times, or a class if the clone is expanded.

DNA: TGTGCCAGCAGTTTATCGGCAGGGCCAGTTGCCGGCTATGGCTACACCTTC; CDR3: CASSLSAGPVAGYGYTF; D: .; V: TRBV27; size: .; J: TRBJ1-2
DNA: TGTGCCAGCAGCTTTACTGGTGAGCAGTTCTTC; CDR3: CASSFTGEQFF; D: .; V: TRBV7-8; size: .; J: TRBJ2-1
DNA: TGTGCCAGCAGCTTAGATGGGGACAGGGGTTCCTCATCGAGCTATGGCTACACCTTC; CDR3: CASSLDGDRGSSSSYGYTF; D: TRBD1; V: TRBV7-8; size: few; J: TRBJ1-2
DNA: TGTGCCAGCGGGGGGGGGGCCCCGCTCTCTGGAAACACCATATATTTT; CDR3: CASGGGAPLSGNTIYF; D: .; V: TRBV7-4; size: .; J: TRBJ1-3
DNA: TGTGCCAGCAGCCCGGAACGTTGGATGGCCCTCCTTTCCTACAAGCAGTACTTC; CDR3: CASSPERWMALLSYKQYF; D: .; V: TRBV5-4; size: .; J: TRBJ2-7
DNA: TGTGCCAGCAGTTACTCCTGGTCCGACAATGAGCAGTTCTTC; CDR3: CASSYSWSDNEQFF; D: .; V: TRBV6-6; size: .; J: TRBJ2-1
DNA: TGTGCCAGCAGTTTAGACAGCCTGCATGCGAACACCGGGGAGCTGTTTTTT; CDR3: CASSLDSLHANTGELFF; D: .; V: TRBV6-5; size: .; J: TRBJ2-2
DNA: TGTGCCAGCAGCTTAATGGGAAACCAAGAGACCCAGTACTTC; CDR3: CASSLMGNQETQYF; D: .; V: TRBV7-2; size: many; J: TRBJ2-5
DNA: TGTGCCAGCAGCGTGAGTAGCGGGCATAGCACAGATACGCAGTATTTT; CDR3: CASSVSSGHSTDTQYF; D: TRBD2; V: TRBV9; size: few; J: TRBJ2-3
DNA: TGTGCTAGTGGTTTGGTACCCCCCCGTCAAGGACAGCTTAATTCACCCCTCCACTTT; CDR3: CASGLVPPRQGQLNSPLHF; D: .; V: TRBV12-5; size: .; J: TRBJ1-6
DNA: TGCGCCAGCAGCCAAGAAAGAGCGGGTACGCAGTATTTT; CDR3: CASSQERAGTQYF; D: .; V: TRBV4-1; size: few; J: TRBJ2-3
DNA: TGTGCCAGCAGCGTTTCTAGCGGGGGGGCCGAGCAGTTCTTC; CDR3: CASSVSSGGAEQFF; D: TRBD2; V: TRBV9; size: .; J: TRBJ2-1
DNA: TGTGCCAGTAGTACTGACCCACACACCGGGGAGCTGTTTTTT; CDR3: CASSTDPHTGELFF; D: .; V: TRBV19; size: .; J: TRBJ2-2
DNA: TGCGCCAGCAGCGCTAACGAGTGGCAACAAGAGACCCAGTACTTC; CDR3: CASSANEWQQETQYF; D: .; V: TRBV5-1; size: .; J: TRBJ2-5
DNA: TGTGCCAGCAGTGAATATCTGGCGGGGGTGAGCTGGCAAGAGACCCAGTACTTC; CDR3: CASSEYLAGVSWQETQYF; D: TRBD2; V: TRBV6-1; size: .; J: TRBJ2-5
DNA: TGTGCCAGCAGCCTGTGGACAGGGGGGAAATTGGGGAACACTGAAGCTTTCTTT; CDR3: CASSLWTGGKLGNTEAFF; D: TRBD1; V: TRBV11-2; size: few; J: TRBJ1-1
DNA: TGTGCCAGCAGTGAAGAGGGTTTAGCGAACACTGAAGCTTTCTTT; CDR3: CASSEEGLANTEAFF; D: .; V: TRBV2; size: once; J: TRBJ1-1
DNA: TGTGCCAGCAGTTTATATTTTCAGGGTGATGAAGCTTTCTTT; CDR3: CASSLYFQGDEAFF; D: .; V: TRBV28; size: few; J: TRBJ1-1
DNA: TGTGCCAGCAGCCCGGGGACAGGGGATGAGCAGTTCTTC; CDR3: CASSPGTGDEQFF; D: TRBD1; V: TRBV5-6; size: many; J: TRBJ2-1
DNA: TGTGCCAGCAGCTTACCGGGACTAGCATACAATGAGCAGTTCTTC; CDR3: CASSLPGLAYNEQFF; D: TRBD2; V: TRBV7-6; size: many; J: TRBJ2-1
DNA: TGTGCCAGCAGTTTAAAGGGAGTCTCTGGGGCCAACGTCCTGACTTTC; CDR3: CASSLKGVSGANVLTF; D: .; V: TRBV12-3/TRBV12-4; size: many; J: TRBJ2-6
DNA: TGCAGCGTTAGCACGACAGGGACCCACTATGGCTACACCTTC; CDR3: CSVSTTGTHYGYTF; D: TRBD1; V: TRBV29-1; size: .; J: TRBJ1-2
DNA: TGTGCCAGCAGCGTAGCTAGCAGGCTGGGGGATACGCAGTATTTT; CDR3: CASSVASRLGDTQYF; D: .; V: TRBV9; size: .; J: TRBJ2-3
DNA: TGTGCCAGCAGCCCGGGGACAAGCCCTTTTCGGCCCCAGCATTTT; CDR3: CASSPGTSPFRPQHF; D: .; V: TRBV9; size: .; J: TRBJ1-5
DNA: TGTGCCAGCAGTCCGTATGGGAGCTCTGGAAACACCATATATTTT; CDR3: CASSPYGSSGNTIYF; D: .; V: TRBV28; size: many; J: TRBJ1-3
DNA: TGTGCCAGCATACTTAGGCGGGGGGCACGAAATACGCAGTATTTT; CDR3: CASILRRGARNTQYF; D: TRBD2; V: TRBV11-2; size: few; J: TRBJ2-3
DNA: TGTGCCAGCACTCCAACCGGTGGCGATGGATTAGCCAAAAACATTCAGTACTTC; CDR3: CASTPTGGDGLAKNIQYF; D: .; V: TRBV7-9; size: many; J: TRBJ2-4
DNA: TGTGCTAGCAGCTTAAGGACAGGGGTGGATACGCAGTATTTT; CDR3: CASSLRTGVDTQYF; D: TRBD1; V: TRBV7-7; size: .; J: TRBJ2-3